This T cell receptor beta chain is drawn from a study of T cell responses to AZD1222 COVID-19 vaccine. Study-level background: Doses given second, at about 4 or about 12 weeks, were pooled. Study outcomes and limitations: CD4 TCRs linked to vaccination spanned spike, dominating at 160-218 and 743-854.

The V end was cut by 7 bases, the J end by 0 bases, with 9 bases between. Germline V gives CDR1 LNHDA, CDR2 SQIVND (reference sequence). The CDR3 has 13 amino acids. The method was immunoSEQ multiplex PCR; TCRdb's version includes in-frame clones alone and lacks a portion of them. The table includes some 150,000 clones, 90% detected once. About this clone: Its antigen is currently unknown.

The TCR sequence derives from an adult in good health. The chain recombines TRBV19 with TRBJ1-2; D is unclear. Sample: peripheral blood, taken on day 0 of AZD1222 vaccination. The CDR3 nucleotides are TGTGCCAGTACCCTCTCGGCTAACTATGGCTACACCTTC. Protein product: CASTLSANYGYTF.